This T cell receptor (beta chain) originates from a study of blood T cell repertoires in COVID-19. On the study more broadly: The study drew acute and convalescent COVID-19 samples from the United States, Italy and Spain.

The germline V gene has CDR1 SGHVS and CDR2 FQNEAQ. CDR3 length: 13 residues. Trimming at V came to 8 bases and at J to 1 base, leaving 2 bases not matched to a gene. Participants, 18 to 89 years old, spanned approximately 25 US areas. What the recovered Cohort 3 donors had was two negative PCRs, clearance, or symptom resolution. The method was immunoSEQ multiplex PCR; TCRdb's version includes in-frame clones alone and lacks a portion of them. The table records 350,000 or so clones, 92% of them present only once. This receptor was obtained from a woman in her 30s who had recovered from COVID-19. The sample was PBMCs or T cells enriched from blood (not recorded which). This chain links TRBV7-8 with TRBJ2-1, with 7 bases matching TRBD2. The CDR3 region is CASLAESYNEQFF. In DNA form, the CDR3 reads TGTGCCAGCCTAGCGGAATCCTACAATGAGCAGTTCTTC.